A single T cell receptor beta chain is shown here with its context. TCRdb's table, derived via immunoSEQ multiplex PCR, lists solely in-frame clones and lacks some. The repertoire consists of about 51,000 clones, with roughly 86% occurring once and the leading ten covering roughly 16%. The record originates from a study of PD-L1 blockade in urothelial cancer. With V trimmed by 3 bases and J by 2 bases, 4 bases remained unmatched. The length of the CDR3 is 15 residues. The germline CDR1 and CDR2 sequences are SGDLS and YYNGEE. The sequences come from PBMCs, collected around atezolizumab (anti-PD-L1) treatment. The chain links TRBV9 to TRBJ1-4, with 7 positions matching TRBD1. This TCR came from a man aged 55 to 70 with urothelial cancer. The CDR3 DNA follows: TGTGCCAGCAGCGCTCGGGGACAGACTAATGAAAAACTGTTTTTT. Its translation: CASSARGQTNEKLFF.